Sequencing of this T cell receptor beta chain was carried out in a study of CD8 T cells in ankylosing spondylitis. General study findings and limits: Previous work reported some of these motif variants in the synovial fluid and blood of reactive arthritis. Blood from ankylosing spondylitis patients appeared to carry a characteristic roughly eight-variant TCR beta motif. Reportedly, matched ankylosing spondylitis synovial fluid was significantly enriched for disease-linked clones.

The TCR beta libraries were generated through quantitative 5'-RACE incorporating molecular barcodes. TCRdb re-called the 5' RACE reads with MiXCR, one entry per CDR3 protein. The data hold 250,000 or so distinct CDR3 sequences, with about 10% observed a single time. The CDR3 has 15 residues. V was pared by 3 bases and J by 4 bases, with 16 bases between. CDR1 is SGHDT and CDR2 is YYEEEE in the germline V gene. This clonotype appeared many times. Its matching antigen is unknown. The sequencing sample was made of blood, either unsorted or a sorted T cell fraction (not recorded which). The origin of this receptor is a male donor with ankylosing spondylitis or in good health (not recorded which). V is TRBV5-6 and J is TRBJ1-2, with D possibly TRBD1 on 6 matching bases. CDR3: CASSSNGGLVYGYTF. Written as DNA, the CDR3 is TGTGCCAGCAGCTCGAACGGGGGGCTAGTCTATGGCTACACCTTC.